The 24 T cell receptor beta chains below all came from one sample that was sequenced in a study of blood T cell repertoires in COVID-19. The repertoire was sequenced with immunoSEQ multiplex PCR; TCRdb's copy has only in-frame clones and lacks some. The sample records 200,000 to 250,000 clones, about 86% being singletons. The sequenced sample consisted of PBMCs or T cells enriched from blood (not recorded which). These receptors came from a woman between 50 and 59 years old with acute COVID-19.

CDR3 region: CASTLEGLNYGYTF. CDR3 coding DNA: TGTGCCAGCACCCTGGAGGGCCTAAACTATGGCTACACCTTC. The chain couples TRBV28 to TRBJ1-2; D is uncertain. Trimming pared 7 bases from V and 2 bases from J, leaving 14 bases between. The CDR3 length is 14 residues. From germline, CDR1 is MDHEN and CDR2 SYDVKM.

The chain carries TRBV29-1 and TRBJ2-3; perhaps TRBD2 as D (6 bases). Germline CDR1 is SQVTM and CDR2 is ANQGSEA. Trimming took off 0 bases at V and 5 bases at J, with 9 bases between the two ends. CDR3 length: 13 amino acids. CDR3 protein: CSVEDSGVDTQYF. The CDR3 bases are TGCAGCGTTGAAGACTCGGGGGTAGATACGCAGTATTTT.

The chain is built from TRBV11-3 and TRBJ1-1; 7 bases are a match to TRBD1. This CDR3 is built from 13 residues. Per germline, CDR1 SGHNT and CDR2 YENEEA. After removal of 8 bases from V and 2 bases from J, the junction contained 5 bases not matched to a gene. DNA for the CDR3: TGTGCCAGCGGGGCAGGGGGTAACACTGAAGCTTTCTTT. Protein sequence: CASGAGGNTEAFF.

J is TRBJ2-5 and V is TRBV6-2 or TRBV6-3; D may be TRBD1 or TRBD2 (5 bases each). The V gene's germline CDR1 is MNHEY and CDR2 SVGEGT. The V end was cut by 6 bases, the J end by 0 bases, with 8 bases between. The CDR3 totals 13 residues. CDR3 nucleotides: TGTGCCAGCAGCCGGGGCTACCAAGAGACCCAGTACTTC. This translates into CASSRGYQETQYF.

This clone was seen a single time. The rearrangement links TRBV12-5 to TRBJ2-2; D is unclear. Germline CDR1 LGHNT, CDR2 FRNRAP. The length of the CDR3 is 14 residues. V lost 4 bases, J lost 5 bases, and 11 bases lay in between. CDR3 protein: CASGSFPVTGELFF. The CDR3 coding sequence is TGTGCTAGTGGTTCATTCCCGGTGACCGGGGAGCTGTTTTTT.

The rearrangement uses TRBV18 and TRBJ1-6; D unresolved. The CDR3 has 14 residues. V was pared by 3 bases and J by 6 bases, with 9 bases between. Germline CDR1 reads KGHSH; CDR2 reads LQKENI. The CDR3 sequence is CASSPAQVNSPLHF. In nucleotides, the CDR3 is TGTGCCAGCTCACCGGCGCAGGTTAATTCACCCCTCCACTTT.

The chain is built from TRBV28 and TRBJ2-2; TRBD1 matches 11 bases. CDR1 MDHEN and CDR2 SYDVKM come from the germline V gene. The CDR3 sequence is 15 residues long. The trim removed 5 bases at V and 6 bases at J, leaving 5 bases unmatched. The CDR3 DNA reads TGTGCCAGCAGTCTAAGGGACAGGGGGTCCGGGGAGCTGTTTTTT. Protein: CASSLRDRGSGELFF.

The CDR3 nucleotides are TGTGCCAGCAGCCCCAGCGGGACAGGATTCTCCTACGAGCAGTACTTC. This translates into CASSPSGTGFSYEQYF. This chain uses TRBV7-2 with TRBJ2-7; perhaps TRBD1 as D (8 bases). CDR1 and CDR2 from the germline V gene are SGHTA and FQGNSA. The CDR3 covers 16 residues. V lost 5 bases to trimming and J lost 0 bases, with 17 bases between them.

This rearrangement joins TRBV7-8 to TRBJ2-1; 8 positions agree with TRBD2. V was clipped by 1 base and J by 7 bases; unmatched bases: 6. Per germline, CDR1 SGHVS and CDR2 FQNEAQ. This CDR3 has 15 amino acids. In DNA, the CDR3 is TGTGCCAGCAGCTTAGTTGGCGGGGGGCTAAATGAGCAGTTCTTC. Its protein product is CASSLVGGGLNEQFF.

In DNA, the CDR3 is TGTGCCAGCAGCTTATTGTACGTGGCCGAAGCTTTCTTT. As protein: CASSLLYVAEAFF. The V gene is TRBV7-8, the J gene TRBJ1-1; D is uncertain. Trimming took 2 bases from V and 8 from J, leaving 12 bases between them. Germline V gene data show CDR1 as SGHVS and CDR2 as FQNEAQ. CDR3 length: 13 residues.

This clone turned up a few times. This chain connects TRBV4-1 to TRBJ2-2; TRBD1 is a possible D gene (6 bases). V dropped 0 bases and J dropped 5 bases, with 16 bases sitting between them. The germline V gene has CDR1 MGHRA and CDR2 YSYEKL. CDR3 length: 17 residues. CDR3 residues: CASSQDTGRGYTGELFF. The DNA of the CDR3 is TGCGCCAGCAGCCAAGATACGGGCAGGGGATATACCGGGGAGCTGTTTTTT.

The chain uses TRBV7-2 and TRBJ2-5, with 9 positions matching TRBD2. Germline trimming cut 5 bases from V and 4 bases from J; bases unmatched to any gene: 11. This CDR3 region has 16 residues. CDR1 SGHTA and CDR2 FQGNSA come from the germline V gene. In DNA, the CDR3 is TGTGCCAGCAGCCCGCCGGGCGGGAGGGGCGGAGAGACCCAGTACTTC. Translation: CASSPPGGRGGETQYF.

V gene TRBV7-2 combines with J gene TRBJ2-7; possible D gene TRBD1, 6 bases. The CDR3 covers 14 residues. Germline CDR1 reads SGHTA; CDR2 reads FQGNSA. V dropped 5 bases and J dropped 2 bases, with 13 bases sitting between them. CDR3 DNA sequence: TGTGCCAGCAGCGAACAGGGTGGCCCCTACGAGCAGTACTTC. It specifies CASSEQGGPYEQYF.

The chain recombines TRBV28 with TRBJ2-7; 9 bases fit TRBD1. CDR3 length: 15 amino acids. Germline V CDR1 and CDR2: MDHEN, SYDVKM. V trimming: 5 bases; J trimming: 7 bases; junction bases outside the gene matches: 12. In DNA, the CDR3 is TGTGCCAGCAGTCTACCGGGACAGGGCATTTTAGAGCAGTACTTC. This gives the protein CASSLPGQGILEQYF.

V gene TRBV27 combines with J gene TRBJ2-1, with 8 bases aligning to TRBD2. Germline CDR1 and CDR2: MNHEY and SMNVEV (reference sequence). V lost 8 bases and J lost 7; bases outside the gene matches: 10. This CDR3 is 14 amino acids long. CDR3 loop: CASCPGLAGNEQFF. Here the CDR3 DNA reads TGTGCCAGCTGTCCAGGACTAGCAGGGAATGAGCAGTTCTTC.

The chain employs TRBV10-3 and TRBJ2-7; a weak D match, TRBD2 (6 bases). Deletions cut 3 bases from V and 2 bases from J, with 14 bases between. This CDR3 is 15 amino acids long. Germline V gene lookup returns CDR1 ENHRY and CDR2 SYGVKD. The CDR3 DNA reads TGTGCCATCAGTGATCCGGGACTCCCTACCTACGAGCAGTACTTC. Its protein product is CAISDPGLPTYEQYF.

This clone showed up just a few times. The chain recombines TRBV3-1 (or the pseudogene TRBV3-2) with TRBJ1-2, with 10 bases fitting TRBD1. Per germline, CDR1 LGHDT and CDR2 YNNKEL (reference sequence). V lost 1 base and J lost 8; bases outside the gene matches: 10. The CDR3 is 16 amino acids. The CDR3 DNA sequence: TGTGCCAGCAGCCAAGTATCAAGCGACAGGGGGCGCGGCTACACCTTC. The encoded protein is CASSQVSSDRGRGYTF.

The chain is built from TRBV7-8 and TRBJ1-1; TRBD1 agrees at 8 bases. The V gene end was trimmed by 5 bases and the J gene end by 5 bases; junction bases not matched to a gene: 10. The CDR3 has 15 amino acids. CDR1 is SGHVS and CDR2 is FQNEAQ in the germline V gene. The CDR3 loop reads CASSLGQAGATEAFF. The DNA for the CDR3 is TGTGCCAGCAGCCTGGGACAGGCAGGCGCGACTGAAGCTTTCTTT.

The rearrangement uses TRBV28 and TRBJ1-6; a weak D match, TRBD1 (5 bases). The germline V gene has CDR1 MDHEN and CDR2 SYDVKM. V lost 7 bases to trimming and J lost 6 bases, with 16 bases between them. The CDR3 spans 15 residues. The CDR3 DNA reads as TGTGCCAGCACCTTCAGTCAGGGAAGTAATTCACCCCTCCACTTT. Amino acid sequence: CASTFSQGSNSPLHF. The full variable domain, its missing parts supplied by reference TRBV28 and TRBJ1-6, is DVKVTQSSRYLVKRTGEKVFLECVQDMDHENMFWYRQDPGLGLRLIYFSYDVKMKEKGDIPEGYSVSREKKERFSLILESASTNQTSMYLCASTFSQGSNSPLHFGNGTRLTVT.

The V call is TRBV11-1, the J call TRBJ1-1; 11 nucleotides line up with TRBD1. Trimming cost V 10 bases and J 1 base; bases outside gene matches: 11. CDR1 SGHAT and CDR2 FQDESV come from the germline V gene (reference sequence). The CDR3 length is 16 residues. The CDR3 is CATDRGLPPKNTEAFF. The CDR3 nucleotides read TGTGCCACGGACAGGGGGCTCCCTCCTAAGAACACTGAAGCTTTCTTT.

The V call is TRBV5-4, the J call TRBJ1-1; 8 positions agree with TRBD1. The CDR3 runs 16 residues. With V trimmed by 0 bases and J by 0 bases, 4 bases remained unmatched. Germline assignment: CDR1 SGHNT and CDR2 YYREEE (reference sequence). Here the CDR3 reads CASSLAGTGMNTEAFF. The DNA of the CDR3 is TGTGCCAGCAGCTTGGCCGGGACAGGAATGAACACTGAAGCTTTCTTT.

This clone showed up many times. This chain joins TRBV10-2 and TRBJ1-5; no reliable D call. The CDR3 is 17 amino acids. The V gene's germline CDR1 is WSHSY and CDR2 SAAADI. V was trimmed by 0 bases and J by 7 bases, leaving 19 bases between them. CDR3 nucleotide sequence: TGCGCCAGCAGTGAGTCACACTACCGAGCCTCCCGGCAGCCCCAGCATTTT. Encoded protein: CASSESHYRASRQPQHF.

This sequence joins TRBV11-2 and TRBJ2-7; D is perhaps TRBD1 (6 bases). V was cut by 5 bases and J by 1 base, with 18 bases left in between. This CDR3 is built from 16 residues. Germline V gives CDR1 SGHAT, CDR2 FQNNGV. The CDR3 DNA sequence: TGTGCCAGCAGCCGGCAAACAGGGTGGGAATCCTACGAGCAGTACTTC. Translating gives CASSRQTGWESYEQYF.

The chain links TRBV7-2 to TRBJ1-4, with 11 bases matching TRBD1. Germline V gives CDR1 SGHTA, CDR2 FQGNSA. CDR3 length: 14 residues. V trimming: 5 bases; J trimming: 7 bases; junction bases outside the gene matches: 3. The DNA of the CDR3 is TGTGCCAGCAGCAGGGACAGGGGGGTTGAAAAACTGTTTTTT. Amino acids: CASSRDRGVEKLFF.